This T cell receptor (beta chain) came from a study of shared clonotypes between healthy human individuals. CDR1 is MNHNY, CDR2 SVGAGI, per germline (reference sequence). This CDR3 has 15 amino acids. J was trimmed by 1 base and V by 2 bases; bases with no gene match: 4. Genomic DNA of each subset was evenly split across several immunoSEQ plates. The table came from immunoSEQ multiplex PCR; TCRdb's copy has only in-frame clones and leaves some out. The sample holds millions of clones; roughly 93% are singletons and the top ten take 0.39%. The TCR originated in a man aged 18-30 years in good health. Some clones in this sample may be carry-over from other donors' samples. The sequenced sample was naive CD4+ T cells from PBMCs. Subset given: CD45RA+ positively selected. V is TRBV6-6 and J is TRBJ2-7; 8 bases line up with TRBD2. As DNA, the CDR3 is TGTGCCAGCAGTTACCCATCTAGCGGGTCCTACGAGCAGTACTTC. Amino acids: CASSYPSSGSYEQYF.